This TCR beta chain was found in a study of control samples from healthy donors and cancer patients. Method: immunoSEQ multiplex PCR; TCRdb's copy keeps in-frame clones and lacks some. The data contain tens of thousands of clones, 85% to 95% of them singletons. Input material: blood. The clonotype was recovered from a woman in her thirties in good health.

CDR3 amino acids: CASSLSGTGVFVQPQHF. Here the CDR3 DNA reads TGTGCCAGTAGTCTCTCCGGGACAGGGGTCTTCGTTCAGCCCCAGCATTTT. This sequence joins TRBV19 and TRBJ1-5; TRBD1 agrees at 10 bases. Germline loops: CDR1 LNHDA, CDR2 SQIVND (reference sequence). The CDR3 contains 17 residues. J was trimmed by 6 bases and V by 5 bases; bases with no gene match: 13.